A single sample is the source of the 28 T cell receptor beta chains below, sequenced in a study of T cell responses to AZD1222 COVID-19 vaccine. Here immunoSEQ multiplex PCR was the method, and the copy in TCRdb shows in-frame clones only, minus some. The profile shows roughly 150,000 clones, around 84% of them singletons. The sequencing used peripheral blood, collected on day 0 of AZD1222 vaccination. These receptors all come from an adult in good health.

The J gene is TRBJ1-1, the V gene TRBV6-6, with 8 positions matching TRBD1. The CDR3 covers 13 residues. Trimming at V came to 5 bases and at J to 4 bases, leaving 3 bases not matched to a gene. The germline CDR1 and CDR2 sequences are MNHNY and SVGAGI (reference sequence). The CDR3 reads CASSLTGATEAFF. DNA of the CDR3: TGTGCCAGCAGTCTGACAGGGGCCACTGAAGCTTTCTTT.

J is TRBJ1-2 and V is TRBV10-3; 11 nucleotides line up with TRBD1. Germline-derived CDR1 and CDR2 are ENHRY and SYGVKD. Unmatched junction bases numbered 4, after V lost 1 base and J lost 6 bases. The CDR3 has 15 amino acids. In DNA form, the CDR3 reads TGTGCCATCAGTGAGTTAGGACAGGGGGCGGATGGCTACACCTTC. Its protein product is CAISELGQGADGYTF.

This chain uses TRBV7-9 with TRBJ1-1; tentative D call: TRBD1 (6 bases). The germline V gene has CDR1 SEHNR and CDR2 FQNEAQ (reference sequence). The CDR3 totals 13 residues. The ends were cut back, 5 bases at V and 6 bases at J, with 13 bases in the middle. In DNA form, the CDR3 reads TGTGCCAGCAGCCACCAGGGGTTCCCTGAAGCTTTCTTT. Its protein product is CASSHQGFPEAFF.

This chain joins TRBV19 and TRBJ1-5; 10 positions agree with TRBD1. With V trimmed by 7 bases and J by 6 bases, 6 bases remained unmatched. Germline CDR1 is LNHDA and CDR2 is SQIVND (reference sequence). The CDR3 extends over 14 amino acids. CDR3 bases: TGTGCCAGTACTGACAGGGGGCTCCTTCAGCCCCAGCATTTT. It specifies CASTDRGLLQPQHF. The full variable domain, in which reference TRBV19 and TRBJ1-5 provide the parts outside the CDR3, is DGGITQSPKYLFRKEGQNVTLSCEQNLNHDAMYWYRQDPGQGLRLIYYSQIVNDFQKGDIAEGYSVSREKKESFPLTVTSAQKNPTAFYLCASTDRGLLQPQHFGDGTRLSIL.

V usage is TRBV6-5 and J usage is TRBJ2-5; 10 positions match TRBD1. The CDR3 has 15 amino acids. V lost 5 bases and J lost 4; bases outside the gene matches: 7. Germline V gene data show CDR1 as MNHEY and CDR2 as SVGAGI. CDR3 bases: TGTGCCAGCAGTACCCGGGACAGGGGTGGAGAGACCCAGTACTTC. It codes for CASSTRDRGGETQYF.

This chain connects TRBV9 to TRBJ2-3; unclear D gene. With 3 bases removed from V and 0 bases from J, the gap between germline ends came to 8 bases. CDR3 length: 14 amino acids. Germline CDR1 and CDR2: SGDLS and YYNGEE. CDR3: CASSAQVSTDTQYF. CDR3 bases: TGTGCCAGCAGCGCCCAGGTGAGCACAGATACGCAGTATTTT.

This chain joins TRBV19 and TRBJ2-1; D unclear. Germline-derived CDR1 and CDR2 are LNHDA and SQIVND (reference sequence). The V end lost 3 bases, the J end lost 8 bases, and 20 bases lay between the germline ends. The CDR3 covers 16 residues. DNA of the CDR3: TGTGCCAGTAGTATGGAACTCGGAAGAGGTCGTTATGAGCAGTTCTTC. Protein: CASSMELGRGRYEQFF.

The V gene is TRBV15, the J gene TRBJ1-4; no firm D call. The germline V and J ends were trimmed by 1 base and 8 bases, with 5 bases remaining between them. This CDR3 region has 12 residues. CDR1 and CDR2 (germline): LNHNV, YYDKDF (reference sequence). In DNA form, the CDR3 reads TGTGCCACCAGCAGAGTAGAGGAAAAACTGTTTTTT. This translates into CATSRVEEKLFF.

This rearrangement joins TRBV18 to TRBJ1-6; D may be TRBD1 (5 bases). V lost 3 bases and J lost 12, with 15 bases in between. The V gene's germline CDR1 is KGHSH and CDR2 LQKENI. This CDR3 comprises 14 residues. As DNA, the CDR3 is TGTGCCAGCTCACCTAGTCTAACAGGACAACCCCTCCACTTT. It codes for CASSPSLTGQPLHF.

This sequence joins TRBV19 and TRBJ1-2; TRBD1 might be the D (6 bases). The V and J ends lost 2 bases and 7 bases respectively, with 17 bases between them. This CDR3 is built from 15 residues. CDR1 is LNHDA and CDR2 is SQIVND in the germline V gene (reference sequence). CDR3 amino acids: CASSINVDRPFGYTF. The DNA of the CDR3 is TGTGCCAGTAGTATAAATGTGGACAGACCTTTTGGCTACACCTTC.

V gene TRBV28 combines with J gene TRBJ1-2, with D tentatively TRBD1 (5 bases). Germline lookup yields CDR1 MDHEN and CDR2 SYDVKM. This CDR3 has 16 residues. V lost 6 bases and J lost 0, with 17 bases in between. The CDR3, as DNA: TGTGCCAGCAGGGCCGGCCGGGCCAGGGCTAACTATGGCTACACCTTC. It encodes CASRAGRARANYGYTF.

The V and J genes are TRBV14 and TRBJ1-1; 7 bases align to TRBD1. The CDR3 is 15 residues long. The germline CDR1 and CDR2 sequences are SGHDN and FVKESK. Trimming removed 0 bases from V and 7 bases from J; junction bases left unmatched: 8. The CDR3 is CASSQESYRGSEAFF. The CDR3 coding sequence is TGTGCCAGCAGCCAAGAATCCTACAGGGGTAGTGAAGCTTTCTTT.

This clone has a single count. The V gene is TRBV6-6, the J gene TRBJ1-2; 10 bases line up with TRBD1. Looked up from germline, CDR1 is MNHNY and CDR2 is SVGAGI (reference sequence). V lost 6 bases to trimming and J lost 5 bases; unmatched junction nucleotides: 6. This CDR3 comprises 14 residues. CDR3 amino acids: CASRSGQGGYGYTF. The CDR3 DNA follows: TGTGCCAGCAGGAGCGGACAGGGGGGTTATGGCTACACCTTC.

The rearrangement links TRBV2 to TRBJ1-5; D remains unclear. The CDR3 covers 15 residues. Per germline, CDR1 SNHLY and CDR2 FYNNEI. The ends were cut back, 5 bases at V and 2 bases at J, with 13 bases in the middle. In nucleotides, the CDR3 is TGTGCCAGCAGTTACTATAATGGAGGCAATCAGCCCCAGCATTTT. It specifies CASSYYNGGNQPQHF.

V and J are TRBV13 and TRBJ1-1, with D perhaps matching TRBD1 (5 bases). Trimming removed 2 bases at V and 0 bases at J, with 10 bases between. CDR1 and CDR2 (germline): PRHDT, FYEKMQ (reference sequence). There are 15 residues in the CDR3. CDR3 nucleotides: TGTGCCAGCAGCTTAATAACAGGAATGAACACTGAAGCTTTCTTT. This sequence encodes CASSLITGMNTEAFF.

This clone was detected a few times. This sequence joins TRBV19 and TRBJ1-1; D is undetermined. Germline values: CDR1 LNHDA, CDR2 SQIVND (reference sequence). There are 13 residues in the CDR3. The V end was cut by 1 base, the J end by 1 base, with 4 bases between. The CDR3 region is CASSIAPNTEAFF. The CDR3 DNA sequence: TGTGCCAGTAGTATAGCCCCGAACACTGAAGCTTTCTTT.

The chain joins TRBV6-5 to TRBJ2-5; D is unresolved. Germline values: CDR1 MNHEY, CDR2 SVGAGI. CDR3 length equals 13 residues. V was pared by 7 bases and J by 2 bases, with 11 bases between. CDR3 coding DNA: TGTGCCAGCACTCAGACACAACAAGAGACCCAGTACTTC. Translation gives CASTQTQQETQYF.

This sequence joins TRBV30 and TRBJ1-6; unclear D gene. The CDR3 spans 13 residues. Trimming cost V 4 bases and J 8 bases, with 12 bases left between them. The V gene's germline CDR1 is GTSNPN and CDR2 SVGIG (reference sequence). The CDR3 is CAWKRAPDSPLHF. In DNA form, the CDR3 reads TGTGCCTGGAAGAGAGCTCCGGATTCACCCCTCCACTTT.

This chain joins TRBV2 and TRBJ1-3; TRBD1 is a possible D gene (5 bases). The CDR3 length is 15 residues. Between the trimmed V and J ends, which lost 8 bases and 4 bases, there was a span of 18 bases. CDR1 and CDR2 from the germline V gene are SNHLY and FYNNEI. This CDR3 is CASGSAGGRGNTIYF. The CDR3 bases are TGTGCCAGCGGCTCGGCCGGGGGGAGAGGAAACACCATATATTTT.

This chain uses TRBV19 with TRBJ1-2, with D possibly TRBD1 on 6 matching bases. V lost 5 bases to trimming and J lost 0 bases, with 19 bases between them. The germline CDR1 and CDR2 sequences are LNHDA and SQIVND (reference sequence). The CDR3 sequence is 17 residues long. The CDR3 protein is CASSYPFPQGTNYGYTF. For the CDR3, the DNA is TGTGCCAGTAGTTACCCTTTTCCACAGGGAACTAACTATGGCTACACCTTC.

The V call is TRBV28, the J call TRBJ1-2, with 8 nucleotides matching TRBD1. The V gene end was trimmed by 6 bases and the J gene end by 14 bases; junction bases not matched to a gene: 14. The CDR3 has 13 residues. The V gene's germline CDR1 is MDHEN and CDR2 SYDVKM. CDR3: CASRHGQGIASTF. The CDR3, as DNA: TGTGCCAGCAGACACGGACAGGGTATAGCATCGACCTTC.

J is TRBJ1-4 and V is TRBV5-1; 10 bases are shared with TRBD1. Germline values: CDR1 SGHRS, CDR2 YFSETQ. The ends lost 2 bases at V and 0 bases at J; junction bases unmatched: 7. The CDR3 covers 18 residues. This CDR3 is CASSLSDRGKATNEKLFF. CDR3 nucleotide sequence: TGCGCCAGCAGCTTATCGGACAGGGGGAAAGCAACTAATGAAAAACTGTTTTTT.

This clone was seen only once. This chain links TRBV5-1 with TRBJ2-6, with D uncertain. CDR1 is SGHRS and CDR2 is YFSETQ in the germline V gene. CDR3 length: 14 residues. Between the trimmed V and J ends, which lost 6 bases and 1 base, there was a span of 8 bases. The chain's CDR3 is CASIPTSGANVLTF. The CDR3 DNA follows: TGCGCCAGCATTCCAACGTCTGGGGCCAACGTCCTGACTTTC.

The rearrangement uses TRBV5-1 and TRBJ1-5; TRBD1 aligns across 7 bases. This CDR3 contains 14 residues. Germline V gene lookup returns CDR1 SGHRS and CDR2 YFSETQ. V lost 4 bases, J lost 2 bases, and 3 bases stayed unmatched. The CDR3 DNA follows: TGCGCCAGCAGCCCCGGGACAGGCAATCAGCCCCAGCATTTT. This sequence encodes CASSPGTGNQPQHF.

In the case of this clone: A junction end diverges from the germline sequence, so it may reflect a read error. The gene calls are TRBV29-1 and TRBJ1-1; D is unclear. The CDR3 sequence is 15 residues long. The germline gives CDR1 SQVTM, CDR2 ANQGSEA. This CDR3 reads CSVEDENKLNTEAFF. As DNA, the CDR3 is TGCAGCGTTGAAGACGAGAACAAATTGAACACTGAGGCTTTCTTT.

Here the CDR3 DNA reads TGTGCCAGCAGCTTGGCCTACGGGGCTAAACTGTTTTTT. As protein: CASSLAYGAKLFF. This chain joins TRBV5-5 and TRBJ1-4; D is perhaps TRBD1 (5 bases). Germline CDR1 is SGHKS and CDR2 is YYEKEE (reference sequence). Trimming pared 0 bases from V and 11 bases from J, leaving 11 bases between. The CDR3 is 13 amino acids.

The chain couples TRBV28 to TRBJ1-1, with 10 bases aligning to TRBD1. Germline values: CDR1 MDHEN, CDR2 SYDVKM. This CDR3 contains 18 residues. Germline trimming cut 8 bases from V and 0 bases from J; bases unmatched to any gene: 15. Here the CDR3 reads CASGRGQGFEYMNTEAFF. As DNA, the CDR3 is TGTGCCAGCGGCAGGGGACAGGGGTTTGAGTACATGAACACTGAAGCTTTCTTT.

This chain uses TRBV6-5 with TRBJ1-2, with 8 bases identical to TRBD1. Germline CDR1 MNHEY, CDR2 SVGAGI. The CDR3 consists of 13 residues. Germline trimming cut 8 bases from V and 6 bases from J; bases unmatched to any gene: 8. In nucleotides, the CDR3 is TGTGCCAGCGGGCCGAGGACAGGGAATGGCTACACCTTC. Translating it yields CASGPRTGNGYTF.